These 13 T cell receptor beta chains were sequenced from one sample in a study of cytomegalovirus exposure and HLA in healthy donors. In the PCR, 60 Vbeta and 13 Jbeta primers were used. Produced via immunoSEQ multiplex PCR; TCRdb's table is partial and in-frame only. The repertoire includes 50,000 to 65,000 clones, approximately 82% of them detected once, and around 21% sits in the top ten. Sequenced sample: PBMCs. The receptors come from a middle-aged woman in good health and CMV-seropositive.

This chain links TRBV6-5 with TRBJ2-7; the match to TRBD2 covers 8 bases. The CDR3 has 16 amino acids. With V trimmed by 2 bases and J by 6 bases, 12 bases remained unmatched. Per the germline V gene, CDR1 is MNHEY and CDR2 is SVGAGI. The CDR3 DNA reads as TGTGCCAGCAGTTACATCCGGGGGGGGCGGGCCGTCGAGCAGTACTTC. The encoded protein is CASSYIRGGRAVEQYF.

V usage is TRBV7-8 and J usage is TRBJ2-1; 9 nucleotides match TRBD1. The CDR3 contains 14 residues. Germline V gene sequence: CDR1 SGHVS, CDR2 FQNEAQ. J lost 6 bases, V lost 4 bases, and 4 bases had no gene match. The CDR3 nucleotides are TGTGCCAGCAGCTCCGACAGGGGGGTCAATGAGCAGTTCTTC. Translated: CASSSDRGVNEQFF.

The sample holds a few counts of this clone. The CDR3 protein is CASSQYRGNQPQHF. The DNA of the CDR3 is TGCGCCAGCAGCCAATATCGAGGCAATCAGCCCCAGCATTTT. The chain recombines TRBV4-3 with TRBJ1-5; no clear D gene. This CDR3 is 14 amino acids long. Trimming took 2 bases from V and 2 from J, leaving 7 bases between them. Germline V lookup: CDR1 LGHNA, CDR2 YSLEER.

This clone appeared a few times. The chain has TRBV5-4 and TRBJ2-3, with TRBD2 matching 15 bases. This CDR3 contains 20 residues. Trimming took 1 base from V and 2 from J; bases not matched to a gene: 11. Germline CDR1 and CDR2: SGHNT and YYREEE (reference sequence). DNA for the CDR3: TGTGCCAGCAGCTTGTGGGGAGCGGGGACTAGCGGGGGGCTCACAGATACGCAGTATTTT. Residues: CASSLWGAGTSGGLTDTQYF.

This clone turned up a few times. The chain joins TRBV2 to TRBJ1-4; D gene unclear. V dropped 1 base and J dropped 8 bases, with 14 bases sitting between them. The CDR3 has 15 amino acids. Germline V gives CDR1 SNHLY, CDR2 FYNNEI. The CDR3 spells CASSEEGRVVEKLFF. For the CDR3, the DNA is TGTGCCAGCAGTGAAGAAGGGAGGGTAGTCGAAAAACTGTTTTTT.

The chain uses TRBV7-3 and TRBJ1-2; TRBD1 might be the D (5 bases). V lost 2 bases, J lost 4 bases, and 17 bases lay in between. This CDR3 comprises 16 residues. Germline CDR1 is SGHTA and CDR2 is FQGTGA. CDR3 sequence reads: CASSLHLATASYGYTF. The CDR3 nucleotides are TGTGCCAGCAGCTTACACCTCGCGACAGCAAGCTATGGCTACACCTTC.

The count of this clone is one. This chain uses TRBV11-2 with TRBJ2-5; D is possibly TRBD2 (6 bases). Germline assignment: CDR1 SGHAT and CDR2 FQNNGV. This CDR3 has 15 amino acids. V lost 5 bases, J lost 5 bases, and 18 bases lay in between. Written as DNA, the CDR3 is TGTGCCAGCAGCCGAAGCCGAGAGGGGAGGGAGACCCAGTACTTC. Residues: CASSRSREGRETQYF.

The V and J genes are TRBV5-1 and TRBJ2-3; the match to TRBD2 covers 9 bases. The germline V gene encodes CDR1 SGHRS and CDR2 YFSETQ. This CDR3 is built from 16 residues. The V gene end was trimmed by 4 bases and the J gene end by 5 bases; junction bases not matched to a gene: 11. This chain's CDR3 is CASSLGAGGAGDTQYF. In DNA form, the CDR3 reads TGCGCCAGCAGCCTGGGAGCGGGGGGCGCCGGAGATACGCAGTATTTT.

This chain links TRBV30 with TRBJ1-6; perhaps TRBD1 as D (5 bases). The V end was cut by 0 bases, the J end by 7 bases, with 16 bases between. The CDR3 has 16 amino acids. From germline, CDR1 is GTSNPN and CDR2 SVGIG (reference sequence). CDR3 amino acids: CAWSVPRGLRNSPLHF. The CDR3 DNA reads TGTGCCTGGAGTGTACCAAGGGGTTTAAGGAATTCACCCCTCCACTTT.

The chain carries TRBV27 and TRBJ1-6; D possibly corresponds to TRBD1 (6 bases). The V end was cut by 7 bases, the J end by 5 bases, with 18 bases between. The CDR3 runs to 16 residues. Germline CDR1 MNHEY, CDR2 SMNVEV (reference sequence). CDR3 sequence: CASNSGFGQNNSPLHF. CDR3 coding DNA: TGTGCCAGCAATTCAGGCTTCGGACAGAATAATTCACCCCTCCACTTT.

The V call is TRBV19, the J call TRBJ2-7; 12 bases line up with TRBD1. This CDR3 comprises 13 residues. In germline, CDR1 is LNHDA, CDR2 SQIVND (reference sequence). Trimming at V came to 4 bases and at J to 13 bases, leaving 8 bases not matched to a gene. CDR3 DNA sequence: TGTGCCAGTAGTAAGGGACAGGGGGCAATTTATTACTTC. It yields the protein CASSKGQGAIYYF.

The chain has TRBV7-9 and TRBJ1-2; tentatively, D is TRBD1 (5 bases). The ends were cut back, 1 base at V and 6 bases at J, with 9 bases in the middle. CDR3 length: 13 amino acids. Germline CDR1 and CDR2: SEHNR and FQNEAQ (reference sequence). DNA of the CDR3: TGTGCCAGCAGCTTAGGGGCAGGGAATGGCTACACCTTC. It is translated as CASSLGAGNGYTF.

V is TRBV19 and J is TRBJ2-7, with D perhaps TRBD2 (6 bases). Germline lookup yields CDR1 LNHDA and CDR2 SQIVND (reference sequence). The CDR3 covers 14 residues. Trimming took 2 bases from V and 6 from J, leaving 14 bases between them. The CDR3 nucleotides read TGTGCCAGTAGTATAAGCGAGAGGGGAGGCGAGCAGTACTTC. It is translated as CASSISERGGEQYF. The variable domain in full, completed from reference TRBV19 and TRBJ2-7, reads DGGITQSPKYLFRKEGQNVTLSCEQNLNHDAMYWYRQDPGQGLRLIYYSQIVNDFQKGDIAEGYSVSREKKESFPLTVTSAQKNPTAFYLCASSISERGGEQYFGPGTRLTVT.